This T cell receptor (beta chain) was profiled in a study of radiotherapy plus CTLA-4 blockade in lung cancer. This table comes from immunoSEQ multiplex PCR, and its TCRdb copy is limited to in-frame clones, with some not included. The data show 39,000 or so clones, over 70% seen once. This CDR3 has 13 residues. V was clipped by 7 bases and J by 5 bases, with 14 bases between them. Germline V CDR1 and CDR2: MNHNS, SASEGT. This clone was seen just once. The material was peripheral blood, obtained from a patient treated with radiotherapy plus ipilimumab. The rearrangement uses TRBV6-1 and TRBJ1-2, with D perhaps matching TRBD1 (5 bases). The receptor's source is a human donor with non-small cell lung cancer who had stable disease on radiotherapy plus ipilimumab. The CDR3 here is CASTPRQGYGYTF. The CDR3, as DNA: TGTGCCAGCACCCCGAGGCAGGGATATGGCTACACCTTC.